This T cell receptor beta chain emerged from a study of response to subunit inactivated influenza vaccine. Study-wide points: Seasonal influenza vaccination, on each occasion, was suggested by the authors to recruit few new T cells.

TCRdb recomputed calls from the RT-PCR reads with MiXCR, one row per CDR3 protein. The sample lists under 550,000 distinct CDR3 sequences; 6.5% to 8% were seen once. Trimming at V came to 6 bases and at J to 2 bases, leaving 7 bases not matched to a gene. CDR1 is KGHDR, CDR2 SFDVKD, per germline. The CDR3 has 15 residues. This clonotype was detected a few times. What it binds is unknown. This chain connects TRBV24-1 to TRBJ2-7, with 9 bases that match TRBD2. Sequenced material: PBMCs from blood, taken roughly 24 months after vaccination. This receptor was identified in a man in his fifties or sixties who received an inactivated influenza vaccine. The CDR3 sequence is CATSRAGGYAYEQYF. DNA for the CDR3: TGTGCCACCAGTAGAGCGGGGGGATACGCCTACGAGCAGTACTTC.